The 10 T cell receptor beta chains reported below all come from one sample, sequenced in a study of HIV-infected children after antiretroviral therapy interruption. Treatment given: PENTA 11 planned treatment interruption arm or continuous ART arm. The TCR library was built from RNA with a 3' RACE protocol and unique molecular identifiers. TCRdb reprocessed the 3' RACE reads with MiXCR, giving one entry per CDR3 protein. This sample yields around 41,000 distinct CDR3 sequences, of which about 7% are seen a single time; approximately 0.97% belongs to the top ten. The sequences come from CD45RA+ CD4+ T cells from PBMCs, pooled from several time points, collected from a donor given antiretroviral therapy, either interrupted or continuous. Specified subset: naive CD4+ CD45RA+ CD45RO- T cells. Every receptor here comes from a pool of human donors with HIV.

This clonotype was seen many times. The CDR3 sequence is CASSLVELGEQFF. Here the CDR3 DNA reads TGTGCCAGCAGTTTAGTGGAACTCGGTGAGCAGTTCTTC. This chain joins TRBV12-3 or TRBV12-4 and TRBJ2-1; D call uncertain. With 1 base removed from V and 9 bases from J, the gap between germline ends came to 10 bases. The CDR3 spans 13 residues.

The genes are TRBV4-1 and TRBJ2-1; D gene unclear. Trimming pared 1 base from V and 0 bases from J, leaving 16 bases between. The CDR3 runs to 18 residues. Looked up from germline, CDR1 is MGHRA and CDR2 is YSYEKL. CDR3: CASSQGLRRKSSYNEQFF. CDR3 nucleotides: TGCGCCAGCAGCCAAGGATTGAGGCGGAAGAGCTCCTACAATGAGCAGTTCTTC.

The rearrangement joins TRBV5-1 to TRBJ1-3; D unclear. With 2 bases removed from V and 6 bases from J, the gap between germline ends came to 12 bases. The CDR3 is 14 residues long. Per the germline V gene, CDR1 is SGHRS and CDR2 is YFSETQ. The CDR3 nucleotides are TGCGCCAGCAGCTTCGGCCTGGAGATAAACACCATATATTTT. This codes for CASSFGLEINTIYF.

The table lists this clonotype with many counts. J is TRBJ2-2 and V is TRBV4-1; D ambiguous. Per the germline V gene, CDR1 is MGHRA and CDR2 is YSYEKL. The V end was cut by 4 bases, the J end by 3 bases, with 18 bases between. CDR3 size: 17 residues. This CDR3 reads CASSPRPGVDYTGELFF. CDR3 nucleotide sequence: TGCGCCAGCAGCCCTCGACCAGGCGTAGATTACACCGGGGAGCTGTTTTTT.

There are many counts of this clonotype. The chain recombines TRBV29-1 with TRBJ1-2; D gene ambiguous. V was cut by 5 bases and J by 6 bases, with 10 bases left in between. The CDR3 totals 11 residues. Germline CDR1 and CDR2: SQVTM and ANQGSEA. The CDR3 protein is CSVIQVNGYTF. CDR3 DNA: TGCAGCGTTATCCAGGTGAATGGCTACACCTTC.

This clonotype was counted ten times or more. V gene TRBV21-1 combines with J gene TRBJ2-3; no check of the table's D call, TRBD1, against the DNA was made. TRBV21-1 is a known pseudogene. The CDR3 spans 16 residues. The CDR3 region has the DNA TGTGCCAGCAGCAAAGATATTAGCGATTCGGGGCGTACGCAGTATTTT. Protein: CASSKDISDSGRTQYF.

There are a few counts of this clonotype. The chain joins TRBV28 to TRBJ2-1; 13 nucleotides match TRBD2. This CDR3 comprises 14 residues. V lost 4 bases and J lost 10; bases outside the gene matches: 4. Germline V CDR1 and CDR2: MDHEN, SYDVKM. For the CDR3, the DNA is TGTGCCAGCAGTTCGGGACTAGCGGGACGGGAGCAGTTCTTC. It encodes CASSSGLAGREQFF.

This clonotype was detected a few times. J is TRBJ2-3 and V is TRBV24-1; D perhaps matches TRBD1 (6 bases). Trimming shortened V by 4 bases and J by 6 bases, and 10 bases separated the two germline ends. Germline loops: CDR1 KGHDR, CDR2 SFDVKD. This CDR3 region has 13 residues. The CDR3 region is CATSEGATDTQYF. In DNA form, the CDR3 reads TGTGCCACCAGTGAGGGGGCTACGGATACGCAGTATTTT.

This chain links TRBV5-1 with TRBJ2-4; 11 bases are shared with TRBD2. The germline V gene has CDR1 SGHRS and CDR2 YFSETQ. This CDR3 is built from 18 residues. J gave up 4 bases and V 1 base, and 10 bases lay outside the gene matches. The CDR3 here is CASSLSTSGTSGKNIQYF. The DNA for the CDR3 is TGCGCCAGCAGCTTGTCAACTTCCGGGACTAGCGGTAAAAACATTCAGTACTTC.

Ten or more counts support this clonotype. The V and J genes are TRBV9 and TRBJ2-1, with 7 positions matching TRBD1. V was clipped by 4 bases and J by 2 bases; unmatched bases: 6. The germline CDR1 and CDR2 sequences are SGDLS and YYNGEE. CDR3 size: 15 residues. CDR3: CASSKGALAYNEQFF. Here the CDR3 DNA reads TGTGCCAGCAGCAAGGGGGCGCTGGCCTACAATGAGCAGTTCTTC. Looking up the rest from reference TRBV9 and TRBJ2-1 gives the full variable domain: DSGVTQTPKHLITATGQRVTLRCSPRSGDLSVYWYQQSLDQGLQFLIQYYNGEERAKGNILERFSAQQFPDLHSELNLSSLELGDSALYFCASSKGALAYNEQFFGPGTRLTVL.